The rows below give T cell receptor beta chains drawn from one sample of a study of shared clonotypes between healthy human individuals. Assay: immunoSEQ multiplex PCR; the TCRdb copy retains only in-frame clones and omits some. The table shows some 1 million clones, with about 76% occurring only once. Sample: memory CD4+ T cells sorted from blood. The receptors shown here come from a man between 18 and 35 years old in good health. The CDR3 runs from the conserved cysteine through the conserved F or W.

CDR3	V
CASSPKRGQGAVRTEAFF	TRBV21-1
CASKQGLNTEAFF	TRBV10-1
CASSPTLNTEAFF	TRBV11-3
CSAYGETQYF	TRBV20-1
CASSPPGTPRGEQFF	TRBV18
CASSRDGQETQYF	TRBV2
CASKLAGESGETDTQYF	TRBV5-1
CASSYSTGIGEQYF	TRBV6-5
CASSPGQEAYGYTF	TRBV18
CATSRDSQGGDQPQHF	TRBV15
CAWSPTGNTIYF	TRBV30
CAISGAGQASYNEQFF	TRBV10-3
CASSIQGRGSGELFF	TRBV19
CAISAGVGGNEQFF	TRBV10-3
CASSVGQTYSPLHF	TRBV2
CASSFRSNQPQHF	TRBV11-2
CASSLHRDNTEAFF	TRBV28
CASSEAPTGNYGYTF	TRBV2
CASSPPGQDNSPLHF	TRBV18
CASGLEISLTQYF	TRBV12-5
CASSYQGQGLGEAFF	TRBV6-5
CSVEVSLIPYEQYF	TRBV29-1
CATSRDSQGSYGYTF	TRBV15
CAWSLTLPGNTIYF	TRBV30
CASSAGIFAGNTIYF	TRBV9
CASSFPGTQAIEQFF	TRBV5-4
CATSRPLAGQEAFF	TRBV15